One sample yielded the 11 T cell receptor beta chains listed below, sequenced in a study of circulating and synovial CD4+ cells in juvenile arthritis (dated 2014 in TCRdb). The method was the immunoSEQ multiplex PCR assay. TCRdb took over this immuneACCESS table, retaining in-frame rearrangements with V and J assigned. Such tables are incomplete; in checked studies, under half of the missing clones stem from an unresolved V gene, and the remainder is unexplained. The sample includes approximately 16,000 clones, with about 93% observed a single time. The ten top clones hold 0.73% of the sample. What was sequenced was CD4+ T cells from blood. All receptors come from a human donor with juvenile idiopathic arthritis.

The CDR3 coding sequence is TGTGCCTGGAGTGCCGGGACAGGTTATAATCAGCCCCAGCATTTT. Translation: CAWSAGTGYNQPQHF. The chain is built from TRBV30 and TRBJ1-5; TRBD1 agrees at 8 bases. Germline CDR1 and CDR2: GTSNPN and SVGIG (reference sequence). V lost 1 base and J lost 4; bases outside the gene matches: 6. The CDR3 has 15 residues.

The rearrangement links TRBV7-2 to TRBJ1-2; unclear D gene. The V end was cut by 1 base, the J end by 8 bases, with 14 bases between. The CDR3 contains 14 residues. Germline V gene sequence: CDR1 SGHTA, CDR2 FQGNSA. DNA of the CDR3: TGTGCCAGCAGCTTAGGAGGGAGGTCTATGGGCTACACCTTC. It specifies CASSLGGRSMGYTF. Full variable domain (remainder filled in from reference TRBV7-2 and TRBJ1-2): GAGVSQSPSNKVTEKGKDVELRCDPISGHTALYWYRQSLGQGLEFLIYFQGNSAPDKSGLPSDRFSAERTGGSVSTLTIQRTQQEDSAVYLCASSLGGRSMGYTFGSGTRLTVV.

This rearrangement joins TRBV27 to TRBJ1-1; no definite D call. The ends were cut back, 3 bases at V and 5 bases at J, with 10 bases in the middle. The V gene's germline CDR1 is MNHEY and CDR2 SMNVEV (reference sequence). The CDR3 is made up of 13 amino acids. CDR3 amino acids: CASSLGSWTEAFF. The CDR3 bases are TGTGCCAGCAGTTTGGGGAGCTGGACTGAAGCTTTCTTT.

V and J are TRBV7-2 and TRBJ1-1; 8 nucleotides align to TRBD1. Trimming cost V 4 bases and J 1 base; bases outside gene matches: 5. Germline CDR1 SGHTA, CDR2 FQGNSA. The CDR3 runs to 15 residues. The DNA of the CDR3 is TGTGCCAGCAGCTGGCGGACAGGGCCGAACACTGAAGCTTTCTTT. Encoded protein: CASSWRTGPNTEAFF.

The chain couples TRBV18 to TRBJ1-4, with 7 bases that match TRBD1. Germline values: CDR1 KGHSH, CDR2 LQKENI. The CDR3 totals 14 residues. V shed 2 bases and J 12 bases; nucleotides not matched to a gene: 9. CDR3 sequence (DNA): TGTGCCAGCTCACCAGAGGCCAGGGGGATAGAACTGTTTTTT. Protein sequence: CASSPEARGIELFF.

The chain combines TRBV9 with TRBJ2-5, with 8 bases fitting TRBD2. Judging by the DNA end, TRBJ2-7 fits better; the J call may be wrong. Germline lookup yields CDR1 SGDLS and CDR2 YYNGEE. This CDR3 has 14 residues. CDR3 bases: TGTGCCAGCAGCCCCACCGGGACTAGATACGAGCAGTACTTC. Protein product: CASSPTGTRYEQYF.

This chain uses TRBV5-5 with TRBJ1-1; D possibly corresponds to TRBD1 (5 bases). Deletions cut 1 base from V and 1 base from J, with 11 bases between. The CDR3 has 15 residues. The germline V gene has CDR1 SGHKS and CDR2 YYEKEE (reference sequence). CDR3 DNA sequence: TGTGCCAGCAGCTTGATCCCAGGGCCGAACACTGAAGCTTTCTTT. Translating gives CASSLIPGPNTEAFF.

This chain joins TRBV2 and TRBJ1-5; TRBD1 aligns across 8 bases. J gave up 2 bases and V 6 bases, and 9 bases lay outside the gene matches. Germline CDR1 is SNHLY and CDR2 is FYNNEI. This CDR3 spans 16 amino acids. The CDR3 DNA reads TGTGCCAGCAGAAAGGACAGGGTCTTTGGCAATCAGCCCCAGCATTTT. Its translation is CASRKDRVFGNQPQHF.

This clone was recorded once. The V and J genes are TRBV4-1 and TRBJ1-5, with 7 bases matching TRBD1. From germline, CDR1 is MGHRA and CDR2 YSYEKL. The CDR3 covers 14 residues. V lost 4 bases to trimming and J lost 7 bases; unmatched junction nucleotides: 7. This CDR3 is CASSPQTGRQPQHF. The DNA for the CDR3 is TGCGCCAGCAGCCCCCAGACAGGGCGGCAGCCCCAGCATTTT.

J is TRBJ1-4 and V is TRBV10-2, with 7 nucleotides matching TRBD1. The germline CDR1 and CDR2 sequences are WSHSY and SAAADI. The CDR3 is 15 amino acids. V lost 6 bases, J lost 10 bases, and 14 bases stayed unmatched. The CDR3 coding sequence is TGCGCCAGCAGCGTGCAGGGGGTCATGAACGGAAAACTGTTTTTT. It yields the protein CASSVQGVMNGKLFF.

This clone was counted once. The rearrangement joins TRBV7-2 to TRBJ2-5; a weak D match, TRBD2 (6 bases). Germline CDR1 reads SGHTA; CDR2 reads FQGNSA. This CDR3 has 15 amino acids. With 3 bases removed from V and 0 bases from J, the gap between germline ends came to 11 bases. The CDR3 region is CASSFSGLNQETQYF. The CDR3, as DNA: TGTGCCAGCAGCTTCTCGGGACTTAACCAAGAGACCCAGTACTTC.